Included here is one T cell receptor (beta chain) sequence, with context. This sample was taken from a study of shared clonotypes between healthy human individuals. V was clipped by 2 bases and J by 3 bases, with 14 bases between them. The length of the CDR3 is 16 residues. Per the germline V gene, CDR1 is MDHEN and CDR2 is SYDVKM. Study donors comprised healthy, HIV-negative adults devoid of recent acute infection or vaccination. Assay: immunoSEQ multiplex PCR; the TCRdb copy retains only in-frame clones and omits some. The table includes roughly 2.2 million clones, around 93% detected once. Sequenced input: naive CD4+ T cells from PBMCs. As for subset: CD45RA+ positively selected. The clonotype comes from a man between 18 and 29 years old in good health. Some clones in this sample may be carry-over from other donors' samples. The gene calls are TRBV28 and TRBJ1-3; D gene uncertain. CDR3 in amino acids: CASSLREYYLGNTIYF. CDR3 nucleotides: TGTGCCAGCAGTTTACGGGAGTACTACCTTGGAAACACCATATATTTT.